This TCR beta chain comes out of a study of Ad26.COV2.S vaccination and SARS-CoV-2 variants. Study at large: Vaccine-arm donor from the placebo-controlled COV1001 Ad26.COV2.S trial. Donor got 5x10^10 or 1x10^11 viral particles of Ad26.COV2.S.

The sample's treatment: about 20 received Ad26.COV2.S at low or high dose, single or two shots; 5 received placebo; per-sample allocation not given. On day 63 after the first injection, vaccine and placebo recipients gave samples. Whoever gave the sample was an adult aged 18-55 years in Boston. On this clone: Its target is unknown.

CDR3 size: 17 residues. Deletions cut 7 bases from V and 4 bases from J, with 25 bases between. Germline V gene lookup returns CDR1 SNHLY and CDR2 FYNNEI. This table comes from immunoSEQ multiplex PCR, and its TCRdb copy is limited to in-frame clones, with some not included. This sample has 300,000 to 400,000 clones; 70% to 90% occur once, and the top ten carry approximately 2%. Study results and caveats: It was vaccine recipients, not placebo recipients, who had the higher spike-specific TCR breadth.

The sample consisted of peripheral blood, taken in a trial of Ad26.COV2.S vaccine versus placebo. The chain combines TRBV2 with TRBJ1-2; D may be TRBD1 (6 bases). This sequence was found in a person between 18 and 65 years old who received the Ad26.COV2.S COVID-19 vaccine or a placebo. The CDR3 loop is CASIGIGSGEWSYGYTF. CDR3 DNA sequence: TGTGCCAGCATCGGGATCGGTTCAGGGGAGTGGAGCTATGGCTACACCTTC.